This T cell receptor (beta chain) derives from a study of T cells in Graves' hyperthyroidism and ophthalmopathy. V shed 2 bases, J shed 8 bases, and the junction held 4 bases outside the gene matches. Germline CDR1 is ENHRY and CDR2 is SYGVKD. This CDR3 has 14 residues. It was RNA transcripts that yielded the amplified TCR beta CDR3 regions. Primed by the HTBI set, a first-round RT-PCR was run on the TCR CDR3. TCRdb used MiXCR to reprocess the multiplex PCR reads, holding one entry per CDR3 protein. The data show roughly 35,000 distinct CDR3 sequences, 52% seen once. The rearrangement links TRBV10-3 to TRBJ1-4; TRBD1 aligns across 8 bases. The source is a woman aged 40 to 49 with Graves' ophthalmopathy. Sequenced: blood. The CDR3 sequence is CAISEGGTGEKLFF. The CDR3 bases are TGTGCCATCAGTGAGGGGGGGACAGGCGAAAAACTGTTTTTT.